The source of this T cell receptor beta chain is a study of T cell responses to AZD1222 COVID-19 vaccine. V lost 4 bases and J 0 bases, leaving 7 bases between the germline ends. Germline-derived CDR1 and CDR2 are LNHDA and SQIVND (reference sequence). The CDR3 sequence is 15 residues long. Study results and limitations: All repertoire sampling was performed exclusively after the peak T cell response.

This clone was seen only a few times. Its target is unknown. The protocol was immunoSEQ multiplex PCR, while the TCRdb copy is restricted to in-frame clones and leaves out a portion. The sample contains about 150,000 clones, 82% of which appear only once. The starting material was peripheral blood, obtained on day 0 of MenACWY control vaccination. This TCR derives from an adult in good health. This chain joins TRBV19 and TRBJ2-6, with unresolved D. The CDR3 is CASSTPRSGANVLTF. CDR3 sequence (DNA): TGTGCCAGTAGTACCCCGCGCTCTGGGGCCAACGTCCTGACTTTC.